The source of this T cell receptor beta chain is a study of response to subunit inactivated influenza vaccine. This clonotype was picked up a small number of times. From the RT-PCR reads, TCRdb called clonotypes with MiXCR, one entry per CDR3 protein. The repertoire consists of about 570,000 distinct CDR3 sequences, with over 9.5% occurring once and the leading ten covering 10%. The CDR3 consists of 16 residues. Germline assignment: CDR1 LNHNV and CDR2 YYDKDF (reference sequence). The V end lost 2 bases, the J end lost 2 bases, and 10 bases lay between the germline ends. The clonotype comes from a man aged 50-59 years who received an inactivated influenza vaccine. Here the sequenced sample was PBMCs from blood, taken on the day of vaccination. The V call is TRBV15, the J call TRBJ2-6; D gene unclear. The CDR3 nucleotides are TGTGCCACCAGCAGATCCACTATGGCTGGGGCCAACGTCCTGACTTTC. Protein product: CATSRSTMAGANVLTF.